Below, 28 T cell receptor beta chains from the same sample are listed, as sequenced in a study of T cells in Graves' hyperthyroidism and ophthalmopathy. From RNA transcripts, TCR beta CDR3 regions were amplified. A set of HTBI primers served as the primers for a first-round RT-PCR of the TCR CDR3. TCRdb processed the multiplex PCR reads anew with MiXCR; each CDR3 protein has one entry. The profile covers around 520,000 distinct CDR3 sequences, with 14% appearing a single time and over 11% taken by the ten largest. Sample: blood. These receptors originate from a woman aged 40 to 50 with Graves' hyperthyroidism.

This clonotype has ten or more counts. The J gene is TRBJ2-1, the V gene TRBV6-2 or TRBV6-3; maybe TRBD2 (5 bases). The CDR3 extends over 14 amino acids. The germline V gene has CDR1 MNHEY and CDR2 SVGEGT. The ends were cut back, 2 bases at V and 14 bases at J, with 19 bases in the middle. CDR3 nucleotide sequence: TGTGCCAGCAGTTACGGATCAAGCGGCATTAAGGAGTTCTTC. Amino acids: CASSYGSSGIKEFF.

This clonotype occurred a few times. This sequence joins TRBV29-1 and TRBJ2-7; D is uncertain. V dropped 0 bases and J dropped 2 bases, with 5 bases sitting between them. Germline lookup yields CDR1 SQVTM and CDR2 ANQGSEA. The CDR3 contains 12 residues. As DNA, the CDR3 is TGCAGCGTTGAAGAACAGCCCTACGAGCAGTACTTC. Protein sequence: CSVEEQPYEQYF.

This clonotype came up many times. The gene calls are TRBV5-1 and TRBJ1-1; 7 bases fit TRBD1. Germline V gives CDR1 SGHRS, CDR2 YFSETQ. Unmatched junction bases numbered 13, after V lost 4 bases and J lost 7 bases. The CDR3 is 15 residues long. CDR3 in DNA: TGCGCCAGCAGCCCCATCGGGACAGTGGTTAATGAAGCTTTCTTT. Translated: CASSPIGTVVNEAFF. The full variable domain, its missing parts supplied by reference TRBV5-1 and TRBJ1-1, is KAGVTQTPRYLIKTRGQQVTLSCSPISGHRSVSWYQQTPGQGLQFLFEYFSETQRNKGNFPGRFSGRQFSNSRSEMNVSTLELGDSALYLCASSPIGTVVNEAFFGQGTRLTVV.

The chain has TRBV5-1 and TRBJ1-5; 8 positions match TRBD1. The CDR3 runs to 16 residues. Germline assignment: CDR1 SGHRS and CDR2 YFSETQ. Unmatched junction bases numbered 3, after V lost 0 bases and J lost 1 base. The CDR3 nucleotides read TGCGCCAGCAGCTTGGGGGGGACAGGAAGCAATCAGCCCCAGCATTTT. Amino acids: CASSLGGTGSNQPQHF.

This clonotype was detected ten times or more. CDR3 loop: CASRAGTSGSAGELFF. The CDR3 DNA follows: TGTGCCAGCAGAGCCGGGACTAGCGGGAGTGCCGGGGAGCTGTTTTTT. The chain uses TRBV5-8 and TRBJ2-2; 14 bases are a match to TRBD2. The CDR3 totals 16 residues. V dropped 5 bases and J dropped 6; count of bases not matched to a gene: 6. CDR1 is SGHTS, CDR2 YDEGEE, per germline.

The chain carries TRBV19 and TRBJ2-3; D uncertain. The CDR3 runs 15 residues. Germline CDR1 is LNHDA and CDR2 is SQIVND (reference sequence). Between the trimmed V and J ends, which lost 0 bases and 0 bases, there was a span of 7 bases. The CDR3 DNA reads TGTGCCAGTAGTATAGATGGACCGAGCACAGATACGCAGTATTTT. Protein: CASSIDGPSTDTQYF.

The chain employs TRBV6-1 and TRBJ2-5, with D possibly matching TRBD2 (6 bases). V was shortened by 6 bases and J by 5 bases, with 16 bases between the two germline ends. The germline V gene has CDR1 MNHNS and CDR2 SASEGT. The CDR3 contains 14 residues. This chain's CDR3 is CASSVLEGRETQYF. In DNA form, the CDR3 reads TGTGCCAGCAGCGTTTTGGAGGGTCGGGAGACCCAGTACTTC.

This clonotype was observed at least ten times. The chain links TRBV28 to TRBJ2-7; 12 bases align to TRBD2. With 5 bases clipped from V and 3 bases from J, the junction kept 5 bases outside the gene matches. The CDR3 has 15 residues. Germline V gene lookup returns CDR1 MDHEN and CDR2 SYDVKM. The DNA of the CDR3 is TGTGCCAGCAGTAGGACTAGCGGGACGGACTACGAGCAGTACTTC. Protein product: CASSRTSGTDYEQYF.

The V call is TRBV19, the J call TRBJ2-3; D ambiguous. Germline values: CDR1 LNHDA, CDR2 SQIVND (reference sequence). This CDR3 has 13 amino acids. Trimming shortened V by 7 bases and J by 1 base, and 9 bases separated the two germline ends. CDR3 loop: CASISDGTDTQYF. The CDR3 nucleotides read TGTGCCAGTATTTCAGACGGCACAGATACGCAGTATTTT.

This sequence joins TRBV5-6 and TRBJ1-2; a weak D match, TRBD1 (6 bases). Germline assignment: CDR1 SGHDT and CDR2 YYEEEE. The CDR3 is 15 residues long. V lost 0 bases, J lost 1 base, and 10 bases lay in between. The CDR3 reads CASSLEQGLNYGYTF. CDR3 nucleotide sequence: TGTGCCAGCAGCTTGGAACAGGGACTTAACTATGGCTACACCTTC.

This clonotype was counted many times. The J gene is TRBJ1-2, the V gene TRBV30, with D perhaps matching TRBD1 (6 bases). CDR3 size: 14 residues. The germline V and J ends were trimmed by 5 bases and 4 bases, with 17 bases remaining between them. The germline gives CDR1 GTSNPN, CDR2 SVGIG (reference sequence). CDR3 region: CAWSRDSGAYGYTF. The CDR3 DNA is TGTGCCTGGTCTCGGGACTCGGGGGCCTATGGCTACACCTTC.

The DNA of the CDR3 is TGCAGTGCTAGACCAACAGGGGGCCCCTACGAGCAGTACTTC. It is translated as CSARPTGGPYEQYF. V is TRBV20-1 and J is TRBJ2-7; 9 bases fit TRBD1. The CDR3 sequence is 14 residues long. V was clipped by 2 bases and J by 2 bases; unmatched bases: 4. Germline-derived CDR1 and CDR2 are DFQATT and SNEGSKA (reference sequence).

This clonotype was recorded at least ten times. V and J are TRBV28 and TRBJ2-7; D remains unclear. The CDR3 is 11 amino acids. Germline values: CDR1 MDHEN, CDR2 SYDVKM. V was trimmed by 4 bases and J by 3 bases, leaving 4 bases between them. This CDR3 reads CASSSHYEQYF. The DNA of the CDR3 is TGTGCCAGCAGTTCCCACTACGAGCAGTACTTC.

This sequence joins TRBV18 and TRBJ2-3, with 11 nucleotides matching TRBD2. The CDR3 length is 17 residues. The V gene's germline CDR1 is KGHSH and CDR2 LQKENI. Trimming took 3 bases from V and 4 from J; bases not matched to a gene: 9. The CDR3 DNA reads as TGTGCCAGCTCACCGACTCATAGCGGGAGGGCCCCAGATACGCAGTATTTT. Encoded protein: CASSPTHSGRAPDTQYF.

In DNA, the CDR3 is TGTGCCAGCTCACCAATAACTGTTAGCTCTGGAAACACCATATATTTT. It specifies CASSPITVSSGNTIYF. This chain joins TRBV18 and TRBJ1-3, with unresolved D. Trimming took 2 bases from V and 0 from J, leaving 11 bases between them. CDR1 is KGHSH and CDR2 is LQKENI in the germline V gene. This CDR3 is built from 16 residues.

This clonotype was recorded at least ten times. The chain carries TRBV2 and TRBJ2-2; D is unresolved. The V end lost 3 bases, the J end lost 0 bases, and 11 bases lay between the germline ends. The V gene's germline CDR1 is SNHLY and CDR2 FYNNEI. This CDR3 comprises 16 residues. CDR3 region: CASSDGSVANTGELFF. CDR3 DNA sequence: TGTGCCAGCAGTGACGGAAGCGTCGCGAACACCGGGGAGCTGTTTTTT.

There are a few counts of this clonotype. This chain connects TRBV10-3 to TRBJ1-1; D is possibly TRBD1 (6 bases). Germline loops: CDR1 ENHRY, CDR2 SYGVKD. This CDR3 has 13 amino acids. Trimming took 5 bases from V and 4 from J, leaving 11 bases between them. The CDR3 DNA follows: TGTGCCATCAGTCCGGACAGCCTCACTGAAGCTTTCTTT. It is translated as CAISPDSLTEAFF.

This clonotype was picked up many times. The V call is TRBV11-2, the J call TRBJ2-3; 9 nucleotides line up with TRBD2. The CDR3 has 17 residues. Trimming removed 0 bases from V and 5 bases from J; junction bases left unmatched: 9. Germline loops: CDR1 SGHAT, CDR2 FQNNGV. CDR3 protein: CASSLDPGGRAVDTQYF. The CDR3 nucleotides are TGTGCCAGCAGCTTAGATCCGGGCGGGAGGGCCGTAGATACGCAGTATTTT.

This clonotype was picked up many times. The rearrangement uses TRBV28 and TRBJ2-3; unclear D gene. The CDR3 has 13 amino acids. Germline V gene lookup returns CDR1 MDHEN and CDR2 SYDVKM. Trimming left V 8 bases short and J 0 bases short, with 9 bases between. The CDR3 sequence is CASDPSSTDTQYF. The CDR3 DNA sequence: TGTGCCAGCGACCCCTCTAGCACAGATACGCAGTATTTT.

The chain links TRBV30 to TRBJ1-4, with D unclear. Trimming took 1 base from V and 11 from J, leaving 14 bases between them. CDR3 length equals 13 residues. Germline V CDR1 and CDR2: GTSNPN, SVGIG (reference sequence). CDR3 loop: CAWSEGGRSKLFF. The CDR3 DNA reads TGTGCCTGGAGTGAGGGTGGCAGGAGCAAACTGTTTTTT.

This sequence joins TRBV20-1 and TRBJ2-7; D ambiguous. The CDR3 extends over 12 amino acids. Germline loops: CDR1 DFQATT, CDR2 SNEGSKA (reference sequence). Deletions cut 5 bases from V and 2 bases from J, with 10 bases between. CDR3 sequence reads: CSALDRTYEQYF. The CDR3 nucleotides are TGCAGTGCTCTCGACCGAACCTACGAGCAGTACTTC.

This clonotype was detected many times. The chain couples TRBV30 to TRBJ1-2, with D tentatively TRBD1 (5 bases). The CDR3 runs to 16 residues. Germline lookup yields CDR1 GTSNPN and CDR2 SVGIG (reference sequence). V lost 3 bases, J lost 1 base, and 18 bases lay in between. In DNA form, the CDR3 reads TGTGCCTGGAGGGGAGACAGATACCCAGTTAACTATGGCTACACCTTC. This translates into CAWRGDRYPVNYGYTF.

This rearrangement joins TRBV7-9 to TRBJ2-7; D perhaps matches TRBD1 (5 bases). V was cut by 5 bases and J by 0 bases, with 20 bases left in between. In germline, CDR1 is SEHNR, CDR2 FQNEAQ (reference sequence). This CDR3 region has 17 residues. CDR3 DNA: TGTGCCAGCAGCCCCCCCCTAACAGGACCTAGCTCCTACGAGCAGTACTTC. Protein product: CASSPPLTGPSSYEQYF.

Ten or more counts support this clonotype. The chain combines TRBV30 with TRBJ2-3, with D possibly being TRBD2 (5 bases). Germline CDR1 GTSNPN, CDR2 SVGIG (reference sequence). CDR3 length: 14 residues. Trimming removed 2 bases at V and 0 bases at J, with 9 bases between. DNA of the CDR3: TGTGCCTGGAGTTTTACGGGGAGCACAGATACGCAGTATTTT. This gives the protein CAWSFTGSTDTQYF.

The V and J genes are TRBV9 and TRBJ2-5, with D tentatively TRBD2 (7 bases). This CDR3 has 15 residues. The V and J ends lost 0 bases and 1 base respectively, with 10 bases between them. Germline V gene lookup returns CDR1 SGDLS and CDR2 YYNGEE. CDR3 sequence: CASSVEGGPQETQYF. The CDR3 region has the DNA TGTGCCAGCAGCGTAGAGGGGGGGCCCCAAGAGACCCAGTACTTC.

This clonotype has a count of ten or more. The chain uses TRBV28 and TRBJ1-5, with 9 bases fitting TRBD1. The CDR3 is 15 residues long. Per the germline V gene, CDR1 is MDHEN and CDR2 is SYDVKM. Unmatched junction bases numbered 8, after V lost 6 bases and J lost 5 bases. The CDR3 spells CASRRPGQGDQPQHF. DNA of the CDR3: TGTGCCAGCAGGAGACCGGGACAGGGAGATCAGCCCCAGCATTTT.

This clonotype was recorded at least ten times. The chain employs TRBV28 and TRBJ2-7; D is unclear. Germline V CDR1 and CDR2: MDHEN, SYDVKM. This CDR3 spans 15 amino acids. V lost 5 bases and J 2 bases, leaving 16 bases between the germline ends. CDR3 sequence (DNA): TGTGCCAGCAGTCTCAGCTCCTTTGGGCCCTACGAGCAGTACTTC. The encoded protein is CASSLSSFGPYEQYF.

This rearrangement joins TRBV20-1 to TRBJ2-7; 12 bases fit TRBD2. V was clipped by 6 bases and J by 5 bases; unmatched bases: 5. Germline CDR1 and CDR2: DFQATT and SNEGSKA (reference sequence). The CDR3 runs 13 residues. The CDR3 coding sequence is TGCAGTGCCAAACTAGCGGGGGGTCACGAGCAGTACTTC. This gives the protein CSAKLAGGHEQYF.